Included here is one T cell receptor (beta chain) sequence, with context. Seattle-derived patients entered the study during active infection and were followed longitudinally. Using immunoSEQ multiplex PCR, the repertoire was profiled, and TCRdb retains in-frame clones only, with some absent. This table holds a few hundred thousand clones, 75% to 90% found once. This entry belongs to a study of blood T cell repertoires in COVID-19. Overall study: From T cells, B-cell-depleted T cells, or PBMCs came the material, which was cDNA or gDNA.

CDR1 and CDR2 from the germline V gene are SGHRS and YFSETQ. This CDR3 is 12 amino acids long. V was pared by 3 bases and J by 6 bases, with 1 base of the junction left unmatched. J is TRBJ1-2 and V is TRBV5-1; TRBD1 aligns across 8 bases. Sequences were obtained from peripheral blood. This TCR was recovered from a woman between 65 and 79 years old with COVID-19, enrolled during active disease. CDR3: CASSSGQDGYTF. In DNA form, the CDR3 reads TGCGCCAGCAGCTCGGGACAGGATGGCTACACCTTC.